Listed below are T cell receptor beta chains from one sample, sequenced in a study of CD8 T cell repertoires and HIV-1 epitope variants. The method was immunoSEQ multiplex PCR; TCRdb's version includes in-frame clones alone and lacks a portion of them. The table lists 6,800 or so clones, more than 55% of them singletons. Their target antigens are unknown. The material sequenced was cultured CD8+ T cells derived from PBMCs. These receptors came from a male donor with HIV. Each CDR3 is given with its conserved first and last residue. Each record gives: J gene, D gene, clone size, V gene, CDR3 protein, CDR3 DNA. D genes are given only for firm matches. Clone sizes are given selectively: once, few, many, or a class where the clone is expanded.

>TRBJ2-3|NA|NA|TRBV6-4
CASSDSLRLRPTDTQYF
TGTGCCAGCAGTGACTCCCTCCGTTTAAGGCCCACAGATACGCAGTATTTT
>TRBJ2-7|TRBD2|few|TRBV5-1
CASSPLGTSSYEQYF
TGCGCCAGCAGCCCTCTAGGGACTAGCTCCTACGAGCAGTACTTC
>TRBJ2-2|NA|NA|TRBV15
CATRNSLSTGELFF
TGTGCCACCCGTAATAGCTTGAGCACCGGGGAGCTGTTTTTT
>TRBJ2-5|TRBD2|NA|TRBV7-9
CASSLSRGGETQYF
TGTGCCAGCAGCTTATCCCGGGGGGGGGAGACCCAGTACTTC
>TRBJ2-1|TRBD2|NA|TRBV28
CASSLVGGNNEQFF
TGTGCCAGCAGTTTAGTGGGAGGGAATAATGAGCAGTTCTTC
>TRBJ2-2|TRBD2|NA|TRBV5-1
CASSLIAGGSTGELFF
TGCGCCAGCAGCTTAATAGCGGGAGGGTCCACCGGGGAGCTGTTTTTT
>TRBJ2-3|NA|NA|TRBV7-9
CASSFSERVTDTQYF
TGTGCCAGCAGCTTTTCGGAGCGGGTCACAGATACGCAGTATTTT
>TRBJ1-4|NA|few|TRBV4-3
CASSQDGGEEEKLFF
TGCGCCAGCAGCCAAGATGGAGGGGAAGAAGAAAAACTGTTTTTT
>TRBJ2-1|TRBD2|NA|TRBV5-1
CASSPTSGRASYNEQFF
TGCGCCAGCAGCCCGACTAGCGGGAGGGCCTCCTACAATGAGCAGTTCTTC
>TRBJ2-6|NA|few|TRBV6-9
CASSFLRQSRANVLTF
TGTGCCAGCAGTTTCTTACGACAAAGTCGGGCCAACGTCCTGACTTTC
>TRBJ2-1|TRBD2|few|TRBV5-1
CASSPVLAGAEQFF
TGCGCCAGCAGCCCTGTACTAGCGGGAGCTGAGCAGTTCTTC
>TRBJ2-1|NA|NA|TRBV27
CASSSGPYNEQFF
TGTGCCAGCAGTTCGGGACCTTACAATGAGCAGTTCTTC
>TRBJ2-2|NA|NA|TRBV9
CASSVDPVGELFF
TGTGCCAGCAGCGTAGATCCGGTCGGGGAGCTGTTTTTT
>TRBJ2-7|NA|NA|TRBV27
CAIRIGVDEQYF
TGTGCCATCCGAATAGGGGTCGACGAGCAGTACTTC
>TRBJ2-5|TRBD1|NA|TRBV28
CASRVTGAGETQYF
TGTGCCAGCAGAGTTACAGGGGCTGGGGAGACCCAGTACTTC
>TRBJ1-5|NA|few|TRBV27
CASSQWGARNQPQHF
TGTGCCAGCAGTCAGTGGGGGGCGCGGAATCAGCCCCAGCATTTT
>TRBJ2-3|TRBD2|NA|TRBV5-4
CASSWAGGRATDTQYF
TGTGCCAGCAGCTGGGCTGGCGGGAGGGCCACAGATACGCAGTATTTT
>TRBJ1-1|NA|few|TRBV7-9
CASSSQGNTEAFF
TGTGCCAGCAGCTCCCAGGGGAACACTGAAGCTTTCTTT
>TRBJ2-7|NA|NA|TRBV14
CASSHPGVSYEQYF
TGTGCCAGCAGCCACCCGGGAGTATCCTACGAGCAGTACTTC
>TRBJ2-3|TRBD2|few|TRBV27
CASTPTTTSGRSTDTQYF
TGTGCCAGCACCCCGACCACGACTAGCGGGCGTAGCACAGATACGCAGTATTTT
>TRBJ1-5|TRBD1|NA|TRBV28
CASSLQGARDQPQHF
TGTGCCAGCAGTCTTCAGGGGGCGCGAGATCAGCCCCAGCATTTT
>TRBJ1-1|TRBD1|few|TRBV2
CASRDRGTVNTEAFF
TGTGCCAGCAGAGACCGCGGGACAGTGAACACTGAAGCTTTCTTT
>TRBJ2-1|TRBD1|few|TRBV7-7
CASSPRDSDHNEQFF
TGTGCTAGCAGCCCCCGGGACAGCGATCACAATGAGCAGTTCTTC
>TRBJ1-5|TRBD1|NA|TRBV9
CASSLTGANQPQHF
TGTGCCAGCAGTCTGACAGGGGCCAATCAGCCCCAGCATTTT
>TRBJ2-5|NA|NA|TRBV7-9
CASSNDRQEYF
TGTGCCAGCAGCAACGACAGGCAGGAGTACTTC
>TRBJ2-2|NA|few|TRBV2
CASRQDDTGELFF
TGTGCCAGCAGGCAGGACGACACCGGGGAGCTGTTTTTT
>TRBJ2-7|TRBD1|NA|TRBV4-2
CASSLADRGGYEQYF
TGTGCCAGCAGCTTGGCCGACAGGGGAGGCTACGAGCAGTACTTC
>TRBJ2-7|NA|NA|TRBV19
CASSHRMGYEQYF
TGTGCCAGTAGCCACAGGATGGGATACGAGCAGTACTTC
>TRBJ2-7|TRBD2|few|TRBV14
CASSQGWRTGPWGSGRLYEQYF
TGTGCCAGCAGCCAAGGGTGGAGGACGGGACCCTGGGGTAGCGGGAGACTCTACGAGCAGTACTTC
>TRBJ1-1|NA|NA|TRBV4-3
CASSQEVGMENTEAFF
TGCGCCAGCAGCCAAGAGGTGGGAATGGAAAACACTGAAGCTTTCTTT
>TRBJ2-1|NA|NA|TRBV27
CASSLSQGNEQFF
TGTGCCAGCAGTTTATCACAGGGAAATGAGCAGTTCTTC
>TRBJ1-5|NA|NA|TRBV5-5
CASSFWGNQPQHF
TGTGCCAGCAGCTTCTGGGGCAATCAGCCCCAGCATTTT
>TRBJ2-4|NA|once|TRBV4-2
CASSQDNPPERQAKNIQYF
TGTGCCAGCAGCCAAGATAACCCCCCTGAGCGCCAAGCCAAAAACATTCAGTACTTC
>TRBJ2-3|NA|medium-sized|TRBV4-3
CASSQDRPSRADTQYF
TGCGCCAGCAGCCAAGACCGGCCCAGTAGGGCGGATACGCAGTATTTT
>TRBJ2-5|NA|NA|TRBV27
CASSLSTGMGETQYF
TGTGCCAGCAGTTTGTCTACAGGGATGGGAGAGACCCAGTACTTC
>TRBJ2-5|TRBD2|once|TRBV6-5
CASKAGGGGETQYF
TGTGCCAGCAAGGCGGGAGGAGGTGGAGAGACCCAGTACTTC
>TRBJ1-2|TRBD1|NA|TRBV28
CASSTGVYGYTF
TGTGCCAGCAGTACAGGGGTATATGGCTACACCTTC
>TRBJ2-7|TRBD2|NA|TRBV2
CASRTLAGESYEQYF
TGTGCCAGCAGGACACTAGCGGGAGAGTCCTACGAGCAGTACTTC
>TRBJ2-1|NA|NA|TRBV10-1
CASSEGGTHNEQFF
TGCGCCAGCAGTGAAGGAGGGACACACAATGAGCAGTTCTTC
>TRBJ2-7|TRBD1|NA|TRBV30
CAWTSGQGIYEQYF
TGTGCCTGGACTTCCGGACAGGGGATCTACGAGCAGTACTTC
>TRBJ1-5|TRBD1|few|TRBV28
CASSLGQGGTQPQHF
TGTGCCAGCAGTTTGGGACAGGGGGGGACTCAGCCCCAGCATTTT
>TRBJ1-5|NA|NA|TRBV7-9
CASSLDGGRDQPQHF
TGTGCCAGCAGCTTGGATGGGGGCCGAGACCAGCCCCAGCATTTT
>TRBJ2-3|TRBD2|once|TRBV27
CASSLLASGGPTDTQYF
TGTGCCAGCAGTTTACTGGCTAGCGGGGGGCCGACAGATACGCAGTATTTT
>TRBJ2-7|NA|NA|TRBV7-2
CASSLHQRDYEQYF
TGTGCCAGCAGCTTGCATCAAAGGGACTACGAGCAGTACTTC
>TRBJ2-1|NA|medium-sized|TRBV7-9
CASSRSGFEQFF
TGTGCCAGCAGCCGCTCGGGGTTTGAGCAGTTCTTC
>TRBJ2-1|TRBD1|few|TRBV11-3
CASSFQGGQGVNEQFF
TGTGCCAGCAGCTTCCAGGGAGGACAGGGAGTCAATGAGCAGTTCTTC
>TRBJ2-7|NA|NA|TRBV7-9
CASSSDPQPEQYF
TGTGCCAGCAGCTCGGACCCTCAGCCCGAGCAGTACTTC
>TRBJ2-5|TRBD1|NA|TRBV19
CARAPGQGRQETQYF
TGTGCCAGAGCACCGGGACAGGGGAGGCAAGAGACCCAGTACTTC
>TRBJ1-1|NA|once|TRBV11-2
CASSGPGSLEAFF
TGTGCCAGCAGCGGACCGGGATCATTAGAAGCTTTCTTT
>TRBJ2-7|TRBD2|NA|TRBV18
CASSPLDSQAGEEQYF
TGTGCCAGCTCACCCTTAGACAGCCAAGCGGGAGAAGAGCAGTACTTC